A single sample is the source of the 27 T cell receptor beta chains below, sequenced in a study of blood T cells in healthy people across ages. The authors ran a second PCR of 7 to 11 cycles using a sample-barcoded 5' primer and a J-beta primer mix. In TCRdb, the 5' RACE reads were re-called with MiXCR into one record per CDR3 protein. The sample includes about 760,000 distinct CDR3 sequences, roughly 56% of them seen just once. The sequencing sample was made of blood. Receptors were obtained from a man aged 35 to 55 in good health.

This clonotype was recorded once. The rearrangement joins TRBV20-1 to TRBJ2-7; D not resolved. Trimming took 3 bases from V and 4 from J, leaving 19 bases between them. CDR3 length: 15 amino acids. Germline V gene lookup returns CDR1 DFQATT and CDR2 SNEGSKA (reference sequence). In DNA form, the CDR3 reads TGCAGTGCTAGGGTCCATCCTAGTAGGTCTTACGAGCAGTACTTC. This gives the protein CSARVHPSRSYEQYF.

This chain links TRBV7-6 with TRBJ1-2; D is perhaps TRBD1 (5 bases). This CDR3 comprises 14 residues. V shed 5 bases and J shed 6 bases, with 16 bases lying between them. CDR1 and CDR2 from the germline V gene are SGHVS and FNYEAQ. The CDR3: CASSPQSGGDGYTF. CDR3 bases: TGTGCCAGCAGCCCCCAGTCCGGAGGGGATGGCTACACCTTC.

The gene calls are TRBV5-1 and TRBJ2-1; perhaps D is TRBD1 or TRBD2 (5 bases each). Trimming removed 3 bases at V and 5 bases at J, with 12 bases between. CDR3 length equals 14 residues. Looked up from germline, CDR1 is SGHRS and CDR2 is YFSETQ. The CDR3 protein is CASSYGAGDNEQFF. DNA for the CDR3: TGCGCCAGCAGCTATGGGGCGGGCGACAATGAGCAGTTCTTC.

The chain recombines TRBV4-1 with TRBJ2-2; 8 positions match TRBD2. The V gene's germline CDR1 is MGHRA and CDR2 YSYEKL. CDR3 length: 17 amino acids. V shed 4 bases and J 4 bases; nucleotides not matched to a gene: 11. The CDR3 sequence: CASSRTRSGRATGELFF. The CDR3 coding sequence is TGCGCCAGCAGCCGGACGAGGTCCGGGAGGGCCACCGGGGAGCTGTTTTTT.

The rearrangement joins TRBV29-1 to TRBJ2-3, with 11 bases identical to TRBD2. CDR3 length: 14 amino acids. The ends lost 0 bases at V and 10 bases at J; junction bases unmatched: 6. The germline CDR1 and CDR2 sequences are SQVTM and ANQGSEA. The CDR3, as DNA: TGCAGCGTTGAAGATCGTGATAGCGGGAGGGCGCAGTATTTT. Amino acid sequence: CSVEDRDSGRAQYF.

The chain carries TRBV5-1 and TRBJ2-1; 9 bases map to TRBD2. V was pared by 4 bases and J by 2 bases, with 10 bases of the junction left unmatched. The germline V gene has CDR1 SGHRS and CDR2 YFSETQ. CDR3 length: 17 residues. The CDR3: CASSLDSAGGPYNEQFF. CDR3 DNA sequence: TGCGCCAGCAGCCTTGATTCTGCGGGAGGGCCCTACAATGAGCAGTTCTTC.

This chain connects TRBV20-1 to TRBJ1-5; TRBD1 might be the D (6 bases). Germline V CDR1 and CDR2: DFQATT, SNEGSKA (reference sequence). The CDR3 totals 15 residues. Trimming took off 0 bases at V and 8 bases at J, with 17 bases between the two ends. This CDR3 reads CSARDRARGFKPQHF. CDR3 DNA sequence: TGCAGTGCTAGAGATCGGGCCAGGGGTTTTAAGCCCCAGCATTTT.

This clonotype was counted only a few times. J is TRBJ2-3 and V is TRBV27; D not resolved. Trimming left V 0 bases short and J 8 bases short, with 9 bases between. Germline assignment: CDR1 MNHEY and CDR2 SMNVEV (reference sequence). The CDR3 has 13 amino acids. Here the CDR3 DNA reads TGTGCCAGCAGTTTATCGATCTCCCGTACGCAGTATTTT. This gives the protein CASSLSISRTQYF.

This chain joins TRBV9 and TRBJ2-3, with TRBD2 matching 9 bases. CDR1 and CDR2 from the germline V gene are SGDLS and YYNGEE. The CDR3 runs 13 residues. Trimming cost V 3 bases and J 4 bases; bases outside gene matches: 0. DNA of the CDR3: TGTGCCAGCAGCGGGACTAGCGCAGATACGCAGTATTTT. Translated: CASSGTSADTQYF.

CDR3 nucleotide sequence: TGCGCCAGCTGCCCCGGCCTGGACTACAATGAGCAGTTCTTC. The encoded protein is CASCPGLDYNEQFF. The chain combines TRBV5-1 with TRBJ2-1, with D hard to call. Germline-derived CDR1 and CDR2 are SGHRS and YFSETQ. V dropped 7 bases and J dropped 3 bases, with 14 bases sitting between them. The CDR3 has 14 amino acids.

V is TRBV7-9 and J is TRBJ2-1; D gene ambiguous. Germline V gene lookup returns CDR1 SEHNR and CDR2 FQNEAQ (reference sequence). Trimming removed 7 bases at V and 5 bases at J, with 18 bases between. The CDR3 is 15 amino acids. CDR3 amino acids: CASKLWQIFNNEQFF. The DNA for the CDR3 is TGTGCCAGCAAACTGTGGCAGATCTTTAACAATGAGCAGTTCTTC. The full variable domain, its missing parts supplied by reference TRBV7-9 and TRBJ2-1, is DTGVSQNPRHKITKRGQNVTFRCDPISEHNRLYWYRQTLGQGPEFLTYFQNEAQLEKSRLLSDRFSAERPKGSFSTLEIQRTEQGDSAMYLCASKLWQIFNNEQFFGPGTRLTVL.

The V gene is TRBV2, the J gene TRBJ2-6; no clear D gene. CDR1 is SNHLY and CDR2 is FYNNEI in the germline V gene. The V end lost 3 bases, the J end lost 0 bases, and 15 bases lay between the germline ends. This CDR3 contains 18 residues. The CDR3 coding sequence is TGTGCCAGCAGTGATTATGTAGCACCTAGCTCTGGGGCCAACGTCCTGACTTTC. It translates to CASSDYVAPSSGANVLTF.

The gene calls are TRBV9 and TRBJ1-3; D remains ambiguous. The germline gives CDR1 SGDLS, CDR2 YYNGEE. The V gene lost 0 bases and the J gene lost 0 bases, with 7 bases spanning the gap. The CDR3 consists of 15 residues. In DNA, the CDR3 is TGTGCCAGCAGCGTAGCGGAAGGCTCTGGAAACACCATATATTTT. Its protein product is CASSVAEGSGNTIYF.

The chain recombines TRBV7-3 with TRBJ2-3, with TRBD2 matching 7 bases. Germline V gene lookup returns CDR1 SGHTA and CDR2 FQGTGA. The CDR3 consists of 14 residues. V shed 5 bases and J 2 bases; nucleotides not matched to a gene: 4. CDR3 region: CASSQGLITDTQYF. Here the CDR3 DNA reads TGTGCCAGCAGCCAGGGACTAATCACAGATACGCAGTATTTT.

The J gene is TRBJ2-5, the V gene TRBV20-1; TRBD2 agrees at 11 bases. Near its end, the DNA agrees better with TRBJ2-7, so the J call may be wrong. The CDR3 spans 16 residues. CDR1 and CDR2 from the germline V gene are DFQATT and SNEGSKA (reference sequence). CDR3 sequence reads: CSATLAGAQVLSEQYF. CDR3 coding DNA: TGCAGTGCTACACTAGCGGGAGCCCAAGTCCTCTCCGAGCAGTACTTC.

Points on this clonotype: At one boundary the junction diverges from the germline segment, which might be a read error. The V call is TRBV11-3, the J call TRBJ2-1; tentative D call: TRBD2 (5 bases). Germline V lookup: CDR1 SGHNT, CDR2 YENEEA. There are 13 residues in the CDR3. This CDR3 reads CAIVDGVYNERYF. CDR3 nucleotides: TGTGCCATCGTCGATGGGGTCTACAATGAGCGGTACTTC. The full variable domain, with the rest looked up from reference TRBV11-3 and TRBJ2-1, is EAGVVQSPRYKIIEKKQPVAFWCNPISGHNTLYWYLQNLGQGPELLIRYENEEAVDDSQLPKDRFSAERLKGVDSTLKIQPAELGDSAVYLCAIVDGVYNERYFGPGTRLTVL.

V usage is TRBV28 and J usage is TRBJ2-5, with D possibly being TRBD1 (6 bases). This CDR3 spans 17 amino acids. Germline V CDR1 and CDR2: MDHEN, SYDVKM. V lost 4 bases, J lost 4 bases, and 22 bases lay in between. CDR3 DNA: TGTGCCAGCAGTTCCCTCAAGATGGGGGCATATCTAGAGACCCAGTACTTC. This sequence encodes CASSSLKMGAYLETQYF.

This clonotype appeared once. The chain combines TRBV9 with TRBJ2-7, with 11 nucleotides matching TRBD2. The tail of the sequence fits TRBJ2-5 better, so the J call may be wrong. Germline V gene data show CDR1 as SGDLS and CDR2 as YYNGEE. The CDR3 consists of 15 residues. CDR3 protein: CASSVSGRAGETQYF. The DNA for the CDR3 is TGTGCCAGCAGCGTTAGCGGGAGGGCCGGGGAGACCCAGTACTTC.

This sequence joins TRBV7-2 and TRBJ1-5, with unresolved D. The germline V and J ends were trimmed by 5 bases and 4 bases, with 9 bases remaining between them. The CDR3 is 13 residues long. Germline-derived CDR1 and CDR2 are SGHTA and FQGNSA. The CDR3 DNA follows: TGTGCCAGCAGCCACCGGCAAAATCAGCCCCAGCATTTT. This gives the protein CASSHRQNQPQHF.

The CDR3 sequence is CASSLSIGESYGYTF. The DNA of the CDR3 is TGTGCCAGCAGTTTAAGTATCGGGGAATCGTATGGCTACACCTTC. This chain joins TRBV28 and TRBJ1-2; no definite D call. The V end was cut by 2 bases, the J end by 5 bases, with 15 bases between. Per the germline V gene, CDR1 is MDHEN and CDR2 is SYDVKM. The length of the CDR3 is 15 residues.

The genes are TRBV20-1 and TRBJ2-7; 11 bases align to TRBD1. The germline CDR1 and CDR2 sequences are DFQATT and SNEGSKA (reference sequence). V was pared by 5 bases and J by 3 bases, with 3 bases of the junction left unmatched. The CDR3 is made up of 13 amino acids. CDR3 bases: TGCAGTGCTGGGACAGGGGGATTCTACGAGCAGTACTTC. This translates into CSAGTGGFYEQYF.

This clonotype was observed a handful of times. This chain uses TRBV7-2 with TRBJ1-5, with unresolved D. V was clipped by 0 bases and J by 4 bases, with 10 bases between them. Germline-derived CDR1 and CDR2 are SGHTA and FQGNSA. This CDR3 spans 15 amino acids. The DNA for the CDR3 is TGTGCCAGCAGCTTAGCGCTTACGCGTAATCAGCCCCAGCATTTT. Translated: CASSLALTRNQPQHF. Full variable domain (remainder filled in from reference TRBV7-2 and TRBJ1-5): GAGVSQSPSNKVTEKGKDVELRCDPISGHTALYWYRQSLGQGLEFLIYFQGNSAPDKSGLPSDRFSAERTGGSVSTLTIQRTQQEDSAVYLCASSLALTRNQPQHFGDGTRLSIL.

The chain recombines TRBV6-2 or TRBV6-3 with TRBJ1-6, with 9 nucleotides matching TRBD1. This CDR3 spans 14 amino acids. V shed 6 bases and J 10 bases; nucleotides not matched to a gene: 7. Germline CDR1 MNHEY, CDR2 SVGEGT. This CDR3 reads CASRETGGESPLHF. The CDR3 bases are TGTGCCAGCAGAGAAACAGGGGGCGAATCACCCCTCCACTTT.

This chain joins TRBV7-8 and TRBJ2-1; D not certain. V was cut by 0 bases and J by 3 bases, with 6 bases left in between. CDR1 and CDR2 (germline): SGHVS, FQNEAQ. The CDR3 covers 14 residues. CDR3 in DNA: TGTGCCAGCAGCTTAGCGGTTGTCTACAATGAGCAGTTCTTC. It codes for CASSLAVVYNEQFF.

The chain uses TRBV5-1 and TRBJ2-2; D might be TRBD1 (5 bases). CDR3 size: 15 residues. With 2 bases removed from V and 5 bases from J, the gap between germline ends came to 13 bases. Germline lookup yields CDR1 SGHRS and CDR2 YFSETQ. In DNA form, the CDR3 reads TGCGCCAGCAGCTTCATTCAAGGGGCGACCGGGGAGCTGTTTTTT. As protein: CASSFIQGATGELFF.

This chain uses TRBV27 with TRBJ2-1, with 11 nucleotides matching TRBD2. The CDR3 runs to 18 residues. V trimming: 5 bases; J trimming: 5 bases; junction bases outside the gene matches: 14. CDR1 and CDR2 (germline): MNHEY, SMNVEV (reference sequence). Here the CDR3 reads CASSAFTSGGFFDNEQFF. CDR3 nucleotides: TGTGCCAGCAGTGCCTTTACTAGCGGGGGTTTTTTCGACAATGAGCAGTTCTTC.

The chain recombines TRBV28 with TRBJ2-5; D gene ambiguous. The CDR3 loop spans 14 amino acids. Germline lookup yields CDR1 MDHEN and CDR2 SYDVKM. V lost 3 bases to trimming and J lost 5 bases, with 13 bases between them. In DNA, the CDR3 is TGTGCCAGCAGTTTTCTGGGCAATTTGGAGACCCAGTACTTC. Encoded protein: CASSFLGNLETQYF.